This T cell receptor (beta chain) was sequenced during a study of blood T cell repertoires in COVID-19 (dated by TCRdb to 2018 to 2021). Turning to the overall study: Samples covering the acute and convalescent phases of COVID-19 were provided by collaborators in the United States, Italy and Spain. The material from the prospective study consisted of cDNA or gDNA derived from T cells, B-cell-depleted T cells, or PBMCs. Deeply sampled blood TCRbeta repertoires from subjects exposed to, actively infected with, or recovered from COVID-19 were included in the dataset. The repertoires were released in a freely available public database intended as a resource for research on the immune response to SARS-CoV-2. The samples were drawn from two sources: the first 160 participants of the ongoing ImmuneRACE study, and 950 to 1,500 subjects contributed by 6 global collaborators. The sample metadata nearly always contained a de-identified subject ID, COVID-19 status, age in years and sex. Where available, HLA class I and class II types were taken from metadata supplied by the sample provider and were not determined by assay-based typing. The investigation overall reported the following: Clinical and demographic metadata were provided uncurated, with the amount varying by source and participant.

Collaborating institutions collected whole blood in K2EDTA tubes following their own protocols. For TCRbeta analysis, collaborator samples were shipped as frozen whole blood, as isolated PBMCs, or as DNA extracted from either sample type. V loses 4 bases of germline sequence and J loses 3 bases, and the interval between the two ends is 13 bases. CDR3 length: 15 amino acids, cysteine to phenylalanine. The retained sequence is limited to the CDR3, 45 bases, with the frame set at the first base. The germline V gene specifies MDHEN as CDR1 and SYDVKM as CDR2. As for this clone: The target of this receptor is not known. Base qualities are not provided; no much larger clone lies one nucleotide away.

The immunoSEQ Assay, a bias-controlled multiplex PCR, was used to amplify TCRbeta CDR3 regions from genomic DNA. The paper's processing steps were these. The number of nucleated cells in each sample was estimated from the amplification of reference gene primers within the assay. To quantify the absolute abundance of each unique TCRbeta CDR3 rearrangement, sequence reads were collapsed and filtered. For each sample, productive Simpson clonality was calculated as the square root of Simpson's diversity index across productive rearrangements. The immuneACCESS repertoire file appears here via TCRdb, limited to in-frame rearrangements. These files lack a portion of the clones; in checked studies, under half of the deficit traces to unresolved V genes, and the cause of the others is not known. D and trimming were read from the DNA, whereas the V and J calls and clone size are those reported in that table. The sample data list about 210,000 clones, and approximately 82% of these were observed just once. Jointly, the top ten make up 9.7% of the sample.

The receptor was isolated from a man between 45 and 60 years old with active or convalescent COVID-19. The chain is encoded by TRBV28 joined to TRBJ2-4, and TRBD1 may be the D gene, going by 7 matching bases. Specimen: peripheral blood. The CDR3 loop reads CASSYRQGGKNIQYF. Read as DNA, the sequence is TGTGCCAGCAGTTACCGACAGGGAGGCAAAAACATTCAGTACTTC.